The clone carrying this TCR beta chain was seen only once. Antigen unknown. Within the sample, other DNA sequences also encode this same CDR3. The data stem from a study of graft-versus-host responses after intestinal transplantation. CDR3 length: 17 amino acids. Germline CDR1 is MGHRA and CDR2 is YSYEKL. Trimming removed 0 bases at V and 4 bases at J, with 18 bases between. Overall study findings and caveats: GvH clones detected in recipient marrow included some appearing first in ileum or blood.

Sequenced by immunoSEQ multiplex PCR; TCRdb stores in-frame clones only, minus some. The sample has tens of thousands of clones; around four fifths are singletons. The chain couples TRBV4-1 to TRBJ1-2; a weak D match, TRBD1 (6 bases). Source: unstimulated CD8+ T cells sorted from spleen or lymph node cells, taken before intestinal transplant. The sequence derives from a human donor who received an intestinal transplant. CDR3 in amino acids: CASSQDPESGGLYGYTF. The CDR3 DNA reads TGCGCCAGCAGCCAAGATCCCGAGAGTGGGGGGCTCTATGGCTACACCTTC.